The rows below give T cell receptor beta chains drawn from one sample of a study of patients and donors after allogeneic stem cell transplantation. TCRdb reprocessed the RT-PCR reads via MiXCR and lists one record per CDR3 protein. The sample yields 190,000 or so distinct CDR3 sequences, 35% to 45% seen once. The specimen was blood, either unsorted or a sorted T cell fraction (not recorded which). The source of these receptors is a human donor who was either an allogeneic HSCT recipient or a stem cell or donor lymphocyte infusion donor (not recorded which). It is not recorded whose cells these are; they may come from a transplant donor. CDR3s include the opening cysteine and the closing phenylalanine or tryptophan. The D gene is left open where the match is weak. Part of the rows lack a size; the others show once, few, many or a class for expanded clones.

d_gene	j_gene	v_gene	abundance	CDR3nt	CDR3aa
NA	TRBJ1-2	TRBV20-1	NA	TGCAGTGCTAGAGTCGGGGGCGCGGCTGGCTACACCTTC	CSARVGGAAGYTF
NA	TRBJ1-5	TRBV28	NA	TGTGCCAGCACTCTCCTACCACGGTCGGAACAGCCCCAGCATTTT	CASTLLPRSEQPQHF
TRBD1	TRBJ1-4	TRBV20-1	few	TGCAGTGCTGGGGGACAGGGCATAAATGAAAAACTGTTTTTT	CSAGGQGINEKLFF
NA	TRBJ2-7	TRBV20-1	NA	TGCGCCATGGCCGGCCCATCCTACGAGCAGTACTTC	CAMAGPSYEQYF
NA	TRBJ2-7	TRBV30	NA	TGTGCCTGGAGTGAAGGGGGTGACGCTTACTTC	CAWSEGGDAYF
TRBD1	TRBJ1-2	TRBV3-1	few	TGTGCCAGCAGATCCCGGGACAGGCGGTTCTATGGCTACACCTTC	CASRSRDRRFYGYTF
NA	TRBJ1-2	TRBV4-1	few	TGCGCCAGCAGCGAGACAGGACTTCTCTATGGCTACACCTTC	CASSETGLLYGYTF
NA	TRBJ2-7	TRBV28	NA	TGTGCCAGCAGTCTCGGGACACTGGACTACGAGCAGTACTTC	CASSLGTLDYEQYF
TRBD1	TRBJ1-1	TRBV10-3	few	TGTGCCATCAGGAGGACAGGGGCAATTAACACTGAAGCTTTCTTT	CAIRRTGAINTEAFF
NA	TRBJ1-6	TRBV12-3/TRBV12-4	NA	TGTGCCACCAGGGGAGAGGCGTCAAATTCACCCCTCCACTTT	CATRGEASNSPLHF
NA	TRBJ1-1	TRBV9	few	TGTGCCAGCAGCGTCGAAATTAACACTGAAGCTTTCTTT	CASSVEINTEAFF
TRBD1	TRBJ1-2	TRBV12-3/TRBV12-4	NA	TGTGCCAGCACCAGGGACAGGGGGCGGTACTATGGCTACACCTTC	CASTRDRGRYYGYTF
NA	TRBJ1-2	TRBV29-1	few	TGCAGCGTTGGGACAGCAGGATACTATGGCTACACCTTC	CSVGTAGYYGYTF
NA	TRBJ1-2	TRBV29-1	many	TGCAGCACCGAAGTGTATGGCTACACCTTC	CSTEVYGYTF
TRBD2	TRBJ2-1	TRBV7-3	few	TGTGCCAGCAGCTTAACGTTTGAGCGGGGGTCGAACAATGAGCAGTTCTTC	CASSLTFERGSNNEQFF
TRBD2	TRBJ2-3	TRBV6-5	NA	TGTGCCAGCAGTTACATTGGCGGGGGGGCCGCAGATACGCAGTATTTT	CASSYIGGGAADTQYF
NA	TRBJ1-5	TRBV6-1	NA	TGTGCCAGCAGTGCGACAGAGAATCAGCCCCAGCATTTT	CASSATENQPQHF
NA	TRBJ1-5	TRBV9	NA	TGTGCCAGCAGCGTAGCTACGGGGGGATGGCCCCAGCATTTT	CASSVATGGWPQHF
NA	TRBJ1-1	TRBV29-1	few	TGCAGCGTTGAAGTCAGGGGATTGAGGACTGAAGCTTTCTTT	CSVEVRGLRTEAFF
NA	TRBJ1-1	TRBV6-5	few	TGTGCCAGCAGTCTATTCCGGGCGTACACTGAAGCTTTCTTT	CASSLFRAYTEAFF
NA	TRBJ1-4	TRBV7-3	NA	TGTGCCAGCAGCCCTCTGGGCCGTATAAAGGGTGAAAAACTGTTTTTT	CASSPLGRIKGEKLFF
NA	TRBJ2-5	TRBV24-1	NA	TGTGCCACCAGCCTACAAGAGACCCAGTACTTC	CATSLQETQYF
TRBD2	TRBJ2-3	TRBV7-2	NA	TGTGCCAGCAGCTTCACTAGCGGGGGGGCGACAGATACGCAGTATTTT	CASSFTSGGATDTQYF
NA	TRBJ2-3	TRBV5-1	few	TGCGCCAGCAGCACCCAGACTAGGGTGGGAGATACGCAGTATTTT	CASSTQTRVGDTQYF
NA	TRBJ1-2	TRBV5-1	NA	TGCGCCAGCAGCTCACTAAACTATGGCTACACCTTC	CASSSLNYGYTF
NA	TRBJ2-1	TRBV6-2/TRBV6-3	NA	TGTGCCAGCAGTTTTCTACAGCGGAGATACTACAATGAGCAGTTCTTC	CASSFLQRRYYNEQFF
NA	TRBJ2-1	TRBV7-6	once	TGTGCCAGCAGCTTAGGACCAGGCTACTCCTACAATGAGCAGTTCTTC	CASSLGPGYSYNEQFF
TRBD2	TRBJ2-5	TRBV5-6	NA	TGTGCCAGCTTGGGGGGGTATGGGACCCAGTACTTC	CASLGGYGTQYF
NA	TRBJ1-1	TRBV4-2	few	TGTGCCAGCAGCCAAGCCGGGACAAATGGGAACACTGAAGCTTTCTTT	CASSQAGTNGNTEAFF
NA	TRBJ1-2	TRBV25-1	few	TGTGCCAGCAGTCGGTATAGGGACTCATATGGCTACACCTTC	CASSRYRDSYGYTF
NA	TRBJ2-1	TRBV11-2	NA	TGTGCCAGCAGCGATCGGGAAGAGCAGTTCTTC	CASSDREEQFF
TRBD1	TRBJ1-2	TRBV7-3	NA	TGTGCCAGCAGTTCCACTCCAGGGGGCCGGGTGACCTTC	CASSSTPGGRVTF
NA	TRBJ1-6	TRBV5-5	NA	TGTGCCAGCAGGACTTATGGGGGGATATATAATTCACCCCTCCACTTT	CASRTYGGIYNSPLHF
TRBD2	TRBJ2-3	TRBV20-1	NA	TGCAGTGCTCCAAGACTAGCCCTTTTGGAAGATACGCAGTATTTT	CSAPRLALLEDTQYF
NA	TRBJ1-2	TRBV4-1	NA	TGCGCCAGCAGCCCGAAAGTTAACTATGGCTACACCTTC	CASSPKVNYGYTF
TRBD1	TRBJ1-2	TRBV10-3	NA	TGTGCCATCAGTGACCGGGACAGCCTTTTGGACTATGGCTACACCTTC	CAISDRDSLLDYGYTF
TRBD1	TRBJ1-2	TRBV7-3	NA	TGTGCCAGCAGCTTATATGGGGACAGACGAAGCTACACCTTC	CASSLYGDRRSYTF
NA	TRBJ2-2	TRBV11-2	once	TGTGCCACCACCCATGACCAGAACACCGGGGAGCTGTTTTTT	CATTHDQNTGELFF
NA	TRBJ2-7	TRBV5-1	NA	TGCGCCAGCAGCTTGGCAACAAGGAGCTCCTACGAGCAGTACTTC	CASSLATRSSYEQYF
NA	TRBJ2-7	TRBV20-1	NA	TGCAGTGCTACTCTAGGATTCACCTACGAGCAGTACTTC	CSATLGFTYEQYF
NA	TRBJ1-5	TRBV5-1	few	TGCGCCAGCCCTCAAGGTTATGAGGATCAGCCCCAGCATTTT	CASPQGYEDQPQHF
TRBD1	TRBJ2-3	TRBV20-1	many	TGCAGTGCTTGCCGGGACAGGCAAGATACGCAGTATTTT	CSACRDRQDTQYF
NA	TRBJ2-5	TRBV29-1	NA	TGCAGCGTTGGTTCGGGGGACCAAGAGACCCAGTACTTC	CSVGSGDQETQYF
TRBD1	TRBJ1-1	TRBV5-1	NA	TGCGCCAGCAGCTCGGGACAGGGAATAAGGACTGAAGCTTTCTTT	CASSSGQGIRTEAFF
NA	TRBJ2-3	TRBV20-1	NA	TGCAGTGCTAGCCGGGGCGACACCACAGATACGCAGTATTTT	CSASRGDTTDTQYF
NA	TRBJ2-1	TRBV4-2	NA	TGTGCCAGCAGCCTCAGAGGATTAGGGACCTCCTACAATGAGCAGTTCTTC	CASSLRGLGTSYNEQFF
NA	TRBJ1-2	TRBV10-3	NA	TGTGCCATCAGTGAAGGCGGTTCTAACTATGGCTACACCTTC	CAISEGGSNYGYTF
NA	TRBJ1-2	TRBV7-2	NA	TGTGCCAGCAGCGAAAGAAGTGGCTACACCTTC	CASSERSGYTF
NA	TRBJ2-7	TRBV5-1	few	TGCGCCAGCTCAAGGGACTCCCGCTACGAGCAGTACTTC	CASSRDSRYEQYF
NA	TRBJ2-3	TRBV9	few	TGTGCCAGCAGCGTTCGGCAGAACACAGATACGCAGTATTTT	CASSVRQNTDTQYF
TRBD1	TRBJ1-6	TRBV4-3	NA	TGCGCCAGCAGCCAAGATAGGCAGGGGGGTTCCTATAATTCACCCCTCCACTTT	CASSQDRQGGSYNSPLHF
NA	TRBJ1-1	TRBV6-6	few	TGTGCCAGCAGTAAAGACACTGAAGCTTTCTTT	CASSKDTEAFF
NA	TRBJ2-7	TRBV29-1	NA	TGCAGCGCCACGACCCAATCCAGGCAGTACTTC	CSATTQSRQYF
TRBD1	TRBJ1-5	TRBV12-3/TRBV12-4	NA	TGTGCCAGCAGTCCCTGGACAGGGGGTCTAGATCAGCCCCAGCATTTT	CASSPWTGGLDQPQHF